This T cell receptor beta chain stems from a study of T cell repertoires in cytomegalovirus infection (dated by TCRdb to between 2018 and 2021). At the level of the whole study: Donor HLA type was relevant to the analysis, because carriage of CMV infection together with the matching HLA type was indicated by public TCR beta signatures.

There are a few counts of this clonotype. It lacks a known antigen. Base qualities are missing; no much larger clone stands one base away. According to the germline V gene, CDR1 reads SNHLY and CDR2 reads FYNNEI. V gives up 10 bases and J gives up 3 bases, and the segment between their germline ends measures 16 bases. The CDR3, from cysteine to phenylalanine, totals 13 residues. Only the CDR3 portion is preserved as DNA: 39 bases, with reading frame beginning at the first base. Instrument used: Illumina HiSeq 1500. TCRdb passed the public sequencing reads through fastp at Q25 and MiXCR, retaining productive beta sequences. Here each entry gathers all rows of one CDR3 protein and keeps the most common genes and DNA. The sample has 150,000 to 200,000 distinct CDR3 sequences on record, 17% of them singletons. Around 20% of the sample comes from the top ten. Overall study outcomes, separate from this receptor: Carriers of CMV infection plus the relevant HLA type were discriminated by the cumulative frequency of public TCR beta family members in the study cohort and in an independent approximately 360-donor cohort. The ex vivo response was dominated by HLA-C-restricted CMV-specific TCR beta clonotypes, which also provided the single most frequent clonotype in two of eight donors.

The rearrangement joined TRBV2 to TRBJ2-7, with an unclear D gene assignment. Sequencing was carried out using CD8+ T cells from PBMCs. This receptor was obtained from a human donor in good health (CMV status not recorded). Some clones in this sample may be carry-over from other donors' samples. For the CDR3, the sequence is CAKSGEALYEQYF. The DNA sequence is TGTGCCAAGTCAGGAGAAGCACTCTACGAGCAGTACTTC. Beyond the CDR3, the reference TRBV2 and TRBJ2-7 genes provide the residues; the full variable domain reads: EPEVTQTPSHQVTQMGQEVILRCVPISNHLYFYWYRQILGQKVEFLVSFYNNEISEKSEIFDDQFSVERPDGSNFTLKIRSTKLEDSAMYFCAKSGEALYEQYFGPGTRLTVT.